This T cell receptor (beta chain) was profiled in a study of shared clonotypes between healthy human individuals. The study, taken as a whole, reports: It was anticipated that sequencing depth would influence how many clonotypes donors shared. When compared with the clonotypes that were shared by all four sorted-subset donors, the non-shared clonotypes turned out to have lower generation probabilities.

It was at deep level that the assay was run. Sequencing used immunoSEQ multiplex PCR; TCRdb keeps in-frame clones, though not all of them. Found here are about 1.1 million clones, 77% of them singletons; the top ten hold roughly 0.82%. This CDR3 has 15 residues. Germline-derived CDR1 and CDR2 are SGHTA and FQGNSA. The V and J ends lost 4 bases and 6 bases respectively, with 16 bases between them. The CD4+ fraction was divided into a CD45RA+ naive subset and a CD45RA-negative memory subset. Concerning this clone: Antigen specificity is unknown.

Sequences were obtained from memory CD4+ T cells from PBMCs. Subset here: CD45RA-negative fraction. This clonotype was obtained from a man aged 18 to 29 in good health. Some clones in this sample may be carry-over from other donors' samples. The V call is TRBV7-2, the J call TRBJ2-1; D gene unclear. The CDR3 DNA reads TGTGCCAGCAGCTACCCCCTCGCTCGGGCCAATGAGCAGTTCTTC. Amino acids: CASSYPLARANEQFF. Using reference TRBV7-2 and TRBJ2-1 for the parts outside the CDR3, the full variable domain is GAGVSQSPSNKVTEKGKDVELRCDPISGHTALYWYRQSLGQGLEFLIYFQGNSAPDKSGLPSDRFSAERTGGSVSTLTIQRTQQEDSAVYLCASSYPLARANEQFFGPGTRLTVL.